This TCR beta chain was sequenced for a study of T cells in narcolepsy. The protocol was immunoSEQ multiplex PCR, while the TCRdb copy is restricted to in-frame clones and leaves out a portion. In the table there are roughly 10,000 clones, roughly 77% of which are singletons. Looked up from germline, CDR1 is MDHEN and CDR2 is SYDVKM. There are 14 residues in the CDR3. J gave up 5 bases and V 2 bases, and 5 bases lay outside the gene matches. The clonotype was recovered from a human donor with narcolepsy. Sequencing was carried out using CD45RA- memory CD8+ T cells from PBMCs. V usage is TRBV28 and J usage is TRBJ1-1, with 7 bases aligning to TRBD1. DNA for the CDR3: TGTGCCAGCAGTTTAGAGGGGGCGGGTACTGAAGCTTTCTTT. It is translated as CASSLEGAGTEAFF.